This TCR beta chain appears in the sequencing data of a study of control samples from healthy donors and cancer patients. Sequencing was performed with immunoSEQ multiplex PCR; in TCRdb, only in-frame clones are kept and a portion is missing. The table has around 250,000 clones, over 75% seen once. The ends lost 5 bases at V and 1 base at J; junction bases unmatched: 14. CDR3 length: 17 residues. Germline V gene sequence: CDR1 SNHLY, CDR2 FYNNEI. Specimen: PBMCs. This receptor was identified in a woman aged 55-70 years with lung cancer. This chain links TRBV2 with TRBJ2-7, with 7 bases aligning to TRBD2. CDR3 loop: CASSPQWGSSGSYEQYF. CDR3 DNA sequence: TGTGCCAGCAGTCCCCAATGGGGGTCTAGCGGATCCTACGAGCAGTACTTC.